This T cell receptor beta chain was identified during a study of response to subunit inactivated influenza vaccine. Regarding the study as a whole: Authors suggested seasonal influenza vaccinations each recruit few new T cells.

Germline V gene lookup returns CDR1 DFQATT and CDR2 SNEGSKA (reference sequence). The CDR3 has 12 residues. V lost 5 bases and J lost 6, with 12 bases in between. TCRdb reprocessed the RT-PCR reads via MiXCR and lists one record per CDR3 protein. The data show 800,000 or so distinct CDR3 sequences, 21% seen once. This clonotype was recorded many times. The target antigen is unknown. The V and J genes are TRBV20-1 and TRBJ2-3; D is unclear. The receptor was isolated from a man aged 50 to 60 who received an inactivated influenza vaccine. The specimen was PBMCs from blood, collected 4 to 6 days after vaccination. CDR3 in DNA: TGCAGTGCTTGGTGGCAGGACGATACGCAGTATTTT. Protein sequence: CSAWWQDDTQYF.